A single sample is the source of the 9 T cell receptor beta chains below, sequenced in a study of CD8 T cells in Susac syndrome (dated by TCRdb to between 2018 and 2021). Libraries were prepared through the immunoSEQ multiplex PCR assay. RNA was extracted using the RNeasy kit, and roughly 0.5 to 1 ug of the RNA was reverse transcribed with random hexamers. TCRdb took the public reads, trimmed them with fastp at Q25, ran MiXCR for clone calling and kept in-frame beta chains. A single entry per CDR3 protein holds the most common genes and DNA from its merged rows. The sample includes 150,000 to 250,000 distinct CDR3 sequences, with 90% to 95% observed a single time. In total, the top ten clones hold approximately 0.097% of the sample. The sample consisted of CD4+ T cells from PBMCs. Every receptor here comes from a human donor with multiple sclerosis.

V is TRBV25-1 and J is TRBJ2-2, with TRBD2 as a possible D gene (6 bases). This CDR3 spans 15 amino acids. Germline loops: CDR1 MGHDK, CDR2 SYGVNS. With 5 bases removed from V and 5 bases from J, the gap between germline ends came to 15 bases. For the CDR3, the DNA is TGTGCCAGCAGTAAAAATAGCGGCGGGACCGGGGAGCTGTTTTTT. It translates to CASSKNSGGTGELFF.

CDR3 bases: TGCGCCAGCAGCCAAGTGAACAGAGAAGAGACCCAGTACTTC. Its translation: CASSQVNREETQYF. The chain joins TRBV4-1 to TRBJ2-5; D is uncertain. The germline V gene encodes CDR1 MGHRA and CDR2 YSYEKL. The V gene lost 1 base and the J gene lost 3 bases, with 9 bases spanning the gap. The CDR3 length is 14 residues.

The chain carries TRBV29-1 and TRBJ1-1; no firm D call. Trimming shortened V by 3 bases and J by 2 bases, and 13 bases separated the two germline ends. CDR1 and CDR2 from the germline V gene are SQVTM and ANQGSEA. The length of the CDR3 is 14 residues. The CDR3 sequence: CSVDTDWGNTEAFF. CDR3 in DNA: TGCAGCGTTGATACGGACTGGGGAAACACTGAAGCTTTCTTT.

V and J are TRBV20-1 and TRBJ1-1, with D possibly being TRBD1 (6 bases). Germline-derived CDR1 and CDR2 are DFQATT and SNEGSKA (reference sequence). CDR3 length: 16 amino acids. Trimming removed 1 base from V and 1 base from J, with 16 bases in between. In nucleotides, the CDR3 is TGCAGTGCTAGAGTCCCCCGGGGGCGCGGGAACACTGAAGCTTTCTTT. As protein: CSARVPRGRGNTEAFF.

V gene TRBV29-1 combines with J gene TRBJ2-5, with 8 bases lining up with TRBD2. Germline CDR1 is SQVTM and CDR2 is ANQGSEA. The CDR3 consists of 14 residues. V lost 8 bases, J lost 6 bases, and 14 bases stayed unmatched. The CDR3 loop is CSSYTLGLAKTQYF. Here the CDR3 DNA reads TGCAGCTCGTATACTTTAGGACTAGCAAAGACCCAGTACTTC. Combining the CDR3 with reference TRBV29-1 and TRBJ2-5 gives the whole variable domain SAVISQKPSRDICQRGTSLTIQCQVDSQVTMMFWYRQQPGQSLTLIATANQGSEATYESGFVIDKFPISRPNLTFSTLTVSNMSPEDSSIYLCSSYTLGLAKTQYFGPGTRLLVL.

The chain joins TRBV4-1 to TRBJ2-4; unclear D gene. This CDR3 spans 16 amino acids. V lost 4 bases and J 0 bases, leaving 13 bases between the germline ends. In germline, CDR1 is MGHRA, CDR2 YSYEKL. The chain's CDR3 is CASSLLPSLAKNIQYF. CDR3 nucleotides: TGCGCCAGCAGCCTCTTACCGTCCTTAGCCAAAAACATTCAGTACTTC.

This clonotype has just one count. The J gene is TRBJ2-1, the V gene TRBV20-1; 8 nucleotides agree with TRBD2. This CDR3 has 13 amino acids. Germline V gives CDR1 DFQATT, CDR2 SNEGSKA (reference sequence). V lost 1 base, J lost 13 bases, and 9 bases stayed unmatched. This CDR3 reads CSARARLASSQFF. CDR3 nucleotides: TGCAGTGCTAGAGCCCGACTAGCGAGTTCCCAGTTCTTC.

The chain carries TRBV20-1 and TRBJ2-1; no firm D call. Trimming pared 3 bases from V and 9 bases from J, leaving 6 bases between. Germline assignment: CDR1 DFQATT and CDR2 SNEGSKA (reference sequence). The CDR3 covers 10 residues. As DNA, the CDR3 is TGCAGTGCTAGTAGTGTTGAGCAGTTCTTC. Amino acids: CSASSVEQFF.

The rearrangement joins TRBV12-5 to TRBJ2-5; TRBD1 agrees at 9 bases. The V gene's germline CDR1 is LGHNT and CDR2 FRNRAP. The trim removed 5 bases at V and 5 bases at J, leaving 9 bases unmatched. The CDR3 length is 15 residues. The CDR3 DNA reads as TGTGCTAGTGGTACCGGGACAGGGCACCGGGAGACCCAGTACTTC. This translates into CASGTGTGHRETQYF.